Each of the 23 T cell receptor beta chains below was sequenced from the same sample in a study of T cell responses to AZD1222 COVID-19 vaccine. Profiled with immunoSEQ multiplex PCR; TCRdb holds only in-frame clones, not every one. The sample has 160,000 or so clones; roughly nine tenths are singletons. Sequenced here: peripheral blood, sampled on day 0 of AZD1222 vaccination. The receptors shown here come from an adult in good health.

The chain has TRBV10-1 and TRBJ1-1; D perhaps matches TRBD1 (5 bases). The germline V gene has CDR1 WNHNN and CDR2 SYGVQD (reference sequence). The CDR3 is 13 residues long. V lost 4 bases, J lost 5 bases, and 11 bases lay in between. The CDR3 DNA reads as TGCGCCAGCAGTGGCAGGGTCGGGACTGAAGCTTTCTTT. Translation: CASSGRVGTEAFF.

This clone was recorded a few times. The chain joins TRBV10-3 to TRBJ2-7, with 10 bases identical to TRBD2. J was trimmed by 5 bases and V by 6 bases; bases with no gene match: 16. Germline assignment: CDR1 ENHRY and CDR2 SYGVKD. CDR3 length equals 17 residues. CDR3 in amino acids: CAIRPSPSSGSRNEQYF. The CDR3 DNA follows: TGTGCCATCAGACCCTCCCCATCTAGCGGGAGTCGGAACGAGCAGTACTTC.

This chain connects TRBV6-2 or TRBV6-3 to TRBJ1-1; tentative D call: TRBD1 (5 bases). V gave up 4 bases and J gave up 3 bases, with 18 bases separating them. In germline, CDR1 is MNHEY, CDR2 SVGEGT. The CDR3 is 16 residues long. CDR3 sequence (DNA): TGTGCCAGCAGTTGGGACCGCAATTTCTCCCACACTGAAGCTTTCTTT. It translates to CASSWDRNFSHTEAFF.

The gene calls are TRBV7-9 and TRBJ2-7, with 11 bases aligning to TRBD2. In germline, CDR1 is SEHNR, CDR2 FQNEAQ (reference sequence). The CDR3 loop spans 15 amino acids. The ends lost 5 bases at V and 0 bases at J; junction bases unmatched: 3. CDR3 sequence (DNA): TGTGCCAGCAGCCCAACTAGCGGGAGCTCCTACGAGCAGTACTTC. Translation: CASSPTSGSSYEQYF.

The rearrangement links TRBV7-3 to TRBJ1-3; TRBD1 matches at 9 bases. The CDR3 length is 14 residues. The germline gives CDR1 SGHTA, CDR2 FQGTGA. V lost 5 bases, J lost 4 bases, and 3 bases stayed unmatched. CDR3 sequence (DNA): TGTGCCAGCAGCGAGACAGGGGGAGGAAACACCATATATTTT. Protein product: CASSETGGGNTIYF.

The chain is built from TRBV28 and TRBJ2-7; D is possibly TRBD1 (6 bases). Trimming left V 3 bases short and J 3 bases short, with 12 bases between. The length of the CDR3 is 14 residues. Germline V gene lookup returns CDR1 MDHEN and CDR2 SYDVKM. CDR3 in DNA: TGTGCCAGCAGTTTCAGGGGCGAAGGCTACGAGCAGTACTTC. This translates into CASSFRGEGYEQYF.

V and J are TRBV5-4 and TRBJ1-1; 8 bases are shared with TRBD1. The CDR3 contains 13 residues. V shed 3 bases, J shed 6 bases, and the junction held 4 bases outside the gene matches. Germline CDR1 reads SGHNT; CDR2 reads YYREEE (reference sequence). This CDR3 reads CASSSRGQAEAFF. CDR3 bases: TGTGCCAGCAGCTCCAGGGGGCAGGCTGAAGCTTTCTTT.

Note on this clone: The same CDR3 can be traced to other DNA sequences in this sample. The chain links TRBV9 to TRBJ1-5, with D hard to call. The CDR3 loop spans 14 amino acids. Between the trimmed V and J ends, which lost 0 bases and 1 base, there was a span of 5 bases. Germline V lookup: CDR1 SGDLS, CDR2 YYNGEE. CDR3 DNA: TGTGCCAGCAGCGTAGGTGGGAGCAATCAGCCCCAGCATTTT. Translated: CASSVGGSNQPQHF.

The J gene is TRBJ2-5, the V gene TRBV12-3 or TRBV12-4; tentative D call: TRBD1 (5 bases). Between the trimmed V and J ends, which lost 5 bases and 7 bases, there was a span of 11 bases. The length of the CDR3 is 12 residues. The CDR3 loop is CASSQGVGTQYF. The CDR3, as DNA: TGTGCCAGCAGTCAAGGGGTAGGGACCCAGTACTTC.

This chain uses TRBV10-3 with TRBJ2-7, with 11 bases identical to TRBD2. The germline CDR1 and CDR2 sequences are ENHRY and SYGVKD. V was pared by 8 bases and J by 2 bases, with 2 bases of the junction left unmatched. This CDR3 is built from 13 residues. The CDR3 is CAIGTSGTYEQYF. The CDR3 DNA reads TGTGCCATCGGGACTAGCGGCACCTACGAGCAGTACTTC.

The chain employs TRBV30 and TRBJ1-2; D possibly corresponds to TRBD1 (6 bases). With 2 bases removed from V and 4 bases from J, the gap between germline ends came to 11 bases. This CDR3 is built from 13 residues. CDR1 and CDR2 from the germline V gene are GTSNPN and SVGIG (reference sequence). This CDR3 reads CAWSTGFVYGYTF. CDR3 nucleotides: TGTGCCTGGAGTACAGGGTTTGTCTATGGCTACACCTTC. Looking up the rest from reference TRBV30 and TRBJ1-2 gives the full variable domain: SQTIHQWPATLVQPVGSPLSLECTVEGTSNPNLYWYRQAAGRGLQLLFYSVGIGQISSEVPQNLSASRPQDRQFILSSKKLLLSDSGFYLCAWSTGFVYGYTFGSGTRLTVV.

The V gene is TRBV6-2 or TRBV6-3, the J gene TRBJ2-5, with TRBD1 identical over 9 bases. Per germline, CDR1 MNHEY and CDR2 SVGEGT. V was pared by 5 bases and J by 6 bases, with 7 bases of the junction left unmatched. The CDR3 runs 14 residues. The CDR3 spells CASSATGGAKTQYF. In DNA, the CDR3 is TGTGCCAGCAGTGCAACAGGGGGCGCGAAGACCCAGTACTTC.

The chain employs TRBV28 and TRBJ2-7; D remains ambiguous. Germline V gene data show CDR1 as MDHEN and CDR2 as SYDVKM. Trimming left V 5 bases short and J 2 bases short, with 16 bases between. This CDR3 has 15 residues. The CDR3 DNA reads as TGTGCCAGCAGTCGGACCCTCCGTAGACCCTACGAGCAGTACTTC. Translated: CASSRTLRRPYEQYF.

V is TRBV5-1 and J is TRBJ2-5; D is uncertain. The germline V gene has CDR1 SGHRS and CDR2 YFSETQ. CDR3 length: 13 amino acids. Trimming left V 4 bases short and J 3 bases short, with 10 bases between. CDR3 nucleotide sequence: TGCGCCAGCAGCCTAGTAGGTGAAGAGACCCAGTACTTC. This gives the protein CASSLVGEETQYF.

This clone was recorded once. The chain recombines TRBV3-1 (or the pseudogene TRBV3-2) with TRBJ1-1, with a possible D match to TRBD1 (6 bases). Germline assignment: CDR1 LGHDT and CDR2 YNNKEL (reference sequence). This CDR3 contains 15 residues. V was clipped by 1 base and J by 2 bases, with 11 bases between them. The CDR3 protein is CASSQGRGRNTEAFF. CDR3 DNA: TGTGCCAGCAGCCAAGGACGGGGGCGTAACACTGAAGCTTTCTTT.

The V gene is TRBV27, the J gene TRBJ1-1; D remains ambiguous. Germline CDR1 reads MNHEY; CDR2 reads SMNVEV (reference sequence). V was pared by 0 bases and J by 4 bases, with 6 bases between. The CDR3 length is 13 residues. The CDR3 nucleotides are TGTGCCAGCAGTTTATCGTACGGCACTGAAGCTTTCTTT. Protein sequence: CASSLSYGTEAFF.

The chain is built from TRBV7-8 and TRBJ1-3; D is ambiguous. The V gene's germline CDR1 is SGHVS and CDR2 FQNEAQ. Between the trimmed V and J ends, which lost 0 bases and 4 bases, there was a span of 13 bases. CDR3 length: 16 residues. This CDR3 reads CASSLARSVGGNTIYF. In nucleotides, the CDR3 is TGTGCCAGCAGCTTAGCGCGGTCGGTGGGAGGAAACACCATATATTTT.

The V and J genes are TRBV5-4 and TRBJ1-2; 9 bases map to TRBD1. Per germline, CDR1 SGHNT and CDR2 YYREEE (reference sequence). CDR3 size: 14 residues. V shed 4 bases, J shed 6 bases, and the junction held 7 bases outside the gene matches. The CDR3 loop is CASSARDRVDGYTF. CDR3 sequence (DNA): TGTGCCAGCAGCGCTCGGGACAGGGTTGATGGCTACACCTTC.

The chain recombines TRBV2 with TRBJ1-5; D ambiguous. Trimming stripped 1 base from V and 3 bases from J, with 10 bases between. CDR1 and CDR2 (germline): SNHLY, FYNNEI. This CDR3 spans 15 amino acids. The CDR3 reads CASSEGRTSNQPQHF. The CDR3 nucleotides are TGTGCCAGCAGTGAAGGCCGTACCTCCAATCAGCCCCAGCATTTT.

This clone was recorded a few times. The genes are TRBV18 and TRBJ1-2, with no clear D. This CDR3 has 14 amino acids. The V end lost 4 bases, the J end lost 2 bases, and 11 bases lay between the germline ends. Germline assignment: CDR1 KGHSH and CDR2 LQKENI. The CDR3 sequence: CASSRRTENYGYTF. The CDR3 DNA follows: TGTGCCAGCTCACGCCGGACGGAAAACTATGGCTACACCTTC.

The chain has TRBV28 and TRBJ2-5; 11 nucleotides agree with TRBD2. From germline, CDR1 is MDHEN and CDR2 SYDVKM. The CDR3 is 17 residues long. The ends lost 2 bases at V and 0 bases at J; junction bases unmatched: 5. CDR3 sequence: CASSLSAGLADQETQYF. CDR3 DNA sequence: TGTGCCAGCAGTTTAAGCGCGGGACTAGCGGACCAAGAGACCCAGTACTTC.

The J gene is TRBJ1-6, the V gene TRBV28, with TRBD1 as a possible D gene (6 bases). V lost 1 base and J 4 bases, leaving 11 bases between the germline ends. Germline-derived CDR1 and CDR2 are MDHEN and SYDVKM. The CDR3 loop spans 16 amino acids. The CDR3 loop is CASSLFGTPYNSPLHF. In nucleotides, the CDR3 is TGTGCCAGCAGTTTATTTGGGACACCTTATAATTCACCCCTCCACTTT.

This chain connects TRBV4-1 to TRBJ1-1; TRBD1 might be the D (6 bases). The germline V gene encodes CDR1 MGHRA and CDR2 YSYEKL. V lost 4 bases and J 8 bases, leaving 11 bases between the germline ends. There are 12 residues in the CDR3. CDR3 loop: CASSLDDREAFF. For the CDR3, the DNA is TGCGCCAGCAGCCTAGACGACAGGGAAGCTTTCTTT.